The TCR beta chain under discussion was sequenced for a study of breast tumors, draining lymph nodes, adjacent tissues. To note about this clonotype: Its cognate antigen is unknown. Since a much larger clone is just one base distant, this may be a read error.

Study outcomes and limitations: Compared with lymph nodes, tumors were less diverse; compared with nontumor tissue, more.

TCRdb used MiXCR to reprocess the multiplex PCR reads, holding one entry per CDR3 protein. The sample comprises around 150,000 distinct CDR3 sequences, approximately 20% of which are singletons, and more than 2.5% rests with the top ten. The lymph nodes were axillary draining lymph nodes from breast cancer patients. The sequencing sample was made of axillary lymph node tissue. The origin of this receptor is a female donor with breast cancer. Some clones in this sample may be carry-over from other donors' samples.

The CDR3 region is CAWSVGGLASEQHF. The CDR3 DNA follows: TGTGCCTGGAGTGTAGGGGGACTAGCAAGCGAGCAGCACTTC. The genes are TRBV30 and TRBJ2-7; 9 bases align to TRBD2. In germline, CDR1 is GTSNPN, CDR2 SVGIG (reference sequence). The CDR3 sequence is 14 residues long.